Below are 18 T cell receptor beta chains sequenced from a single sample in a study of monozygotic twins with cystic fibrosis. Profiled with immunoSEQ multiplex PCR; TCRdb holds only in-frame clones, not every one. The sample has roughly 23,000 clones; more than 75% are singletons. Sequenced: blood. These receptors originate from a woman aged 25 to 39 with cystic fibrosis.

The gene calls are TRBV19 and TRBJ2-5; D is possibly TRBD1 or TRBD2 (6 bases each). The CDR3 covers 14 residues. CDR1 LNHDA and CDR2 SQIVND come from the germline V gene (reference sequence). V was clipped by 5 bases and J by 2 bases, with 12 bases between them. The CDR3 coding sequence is TGTGCCAGTAGTGTTCGGGGGCATCAAGAGACCCAGTACTTC. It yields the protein CASSVRGHQETQYF.

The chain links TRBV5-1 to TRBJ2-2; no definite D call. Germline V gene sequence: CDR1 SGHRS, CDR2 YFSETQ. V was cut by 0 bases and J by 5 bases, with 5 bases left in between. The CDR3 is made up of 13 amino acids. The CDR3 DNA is TGCGCCAGCAGCTTGGGGGTAACCGGGGAGCTGTTTTTT. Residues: CASSLGVTGELFF.

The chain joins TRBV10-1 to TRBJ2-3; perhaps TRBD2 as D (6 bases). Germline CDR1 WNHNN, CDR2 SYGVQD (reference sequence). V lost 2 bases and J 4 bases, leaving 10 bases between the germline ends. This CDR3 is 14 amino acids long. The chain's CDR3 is CASSEGGSPDTQYF. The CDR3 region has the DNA TGCGCCAGCAGTGAGGGGGGGTCCCCAGATACGCAGTATTTT.

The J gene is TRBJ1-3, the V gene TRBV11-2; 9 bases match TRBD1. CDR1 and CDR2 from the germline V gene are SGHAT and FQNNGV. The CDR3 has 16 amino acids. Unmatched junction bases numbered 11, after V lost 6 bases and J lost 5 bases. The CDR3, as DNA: TGTGCCAGCAGGACATTACAGGGGGCGCATAGAAACACCATATATTTT. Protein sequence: CASRTLQGAHRNTIYF.

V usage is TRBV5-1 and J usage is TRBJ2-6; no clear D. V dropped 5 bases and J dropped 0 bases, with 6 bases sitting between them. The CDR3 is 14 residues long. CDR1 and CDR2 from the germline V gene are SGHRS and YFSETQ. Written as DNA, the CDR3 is TGCGCCAGCAGTCGTCCCTCTGGGGCCAACGTCCTGACTTTC. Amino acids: CASSRPSGANVLTF.

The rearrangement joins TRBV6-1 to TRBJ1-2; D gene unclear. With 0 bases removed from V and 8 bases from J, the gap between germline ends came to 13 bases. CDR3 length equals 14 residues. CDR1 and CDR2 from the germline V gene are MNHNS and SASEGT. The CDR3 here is CASSEAAGMEGYTF. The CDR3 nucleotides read TGTGCCAGCAGTGAAGCAGCGGGGATGGAAGGCTACACCTTC.

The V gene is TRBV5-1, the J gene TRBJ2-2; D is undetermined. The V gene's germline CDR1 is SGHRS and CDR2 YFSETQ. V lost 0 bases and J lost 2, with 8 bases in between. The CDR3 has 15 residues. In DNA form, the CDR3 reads TGCGCCAGCAGCTTGGCCCAGGTTAACACCGGGGAGCTGTTTTTT. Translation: CASSLAQVNTGELFF.

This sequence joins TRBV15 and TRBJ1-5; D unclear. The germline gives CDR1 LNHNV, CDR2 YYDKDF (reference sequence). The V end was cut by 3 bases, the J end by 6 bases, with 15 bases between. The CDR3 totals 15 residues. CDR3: CATSSPREGGQPQHF. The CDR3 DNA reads TGTGCCACCAGCAGTCCACGGGAGGGCGGTCAGCCCCAGCATTTT.

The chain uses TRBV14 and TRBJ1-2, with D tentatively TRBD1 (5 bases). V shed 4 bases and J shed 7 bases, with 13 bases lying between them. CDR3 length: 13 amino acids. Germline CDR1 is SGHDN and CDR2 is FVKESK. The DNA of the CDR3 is TGTGCCAGCAGCCCCGGGACTGTCATTGGCTACACCTTC. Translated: CASSPGTVIGYTF.

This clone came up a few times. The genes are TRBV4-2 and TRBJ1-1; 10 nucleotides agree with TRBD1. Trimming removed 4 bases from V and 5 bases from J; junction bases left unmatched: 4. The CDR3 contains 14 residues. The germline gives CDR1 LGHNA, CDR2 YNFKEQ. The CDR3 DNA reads TGTGCCAGCAGCCGAGACAGGGGGCTTACTGAAGCTTTCTTT. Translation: CASSRDRGLTEAFF.

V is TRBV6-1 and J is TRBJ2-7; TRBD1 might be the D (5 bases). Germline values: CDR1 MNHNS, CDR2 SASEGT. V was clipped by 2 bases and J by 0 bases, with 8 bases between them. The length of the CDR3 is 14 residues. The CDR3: CASSELTVSYEQYF. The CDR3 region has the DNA TGTGCCAGCAGTGAATTGACAGTCTCCTACGAGCAGTACTTC.

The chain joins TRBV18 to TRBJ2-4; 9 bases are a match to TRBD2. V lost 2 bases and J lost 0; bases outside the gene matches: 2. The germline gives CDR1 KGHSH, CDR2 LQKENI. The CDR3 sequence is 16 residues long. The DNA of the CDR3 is TGTGCCAGCTCACCAGCGGGAGGGCTAGCCAAAAACATTCAGTACTTC. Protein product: CASSPAGGLAKNIQYF.

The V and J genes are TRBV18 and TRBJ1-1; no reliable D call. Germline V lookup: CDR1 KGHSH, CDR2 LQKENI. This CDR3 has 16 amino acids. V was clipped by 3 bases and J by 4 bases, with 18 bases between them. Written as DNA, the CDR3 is TGTGCCAGCTCACCGCCGGAGCTGGCCAGAGGCACTGAAGCTTTCTTT. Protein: CASSPPELARGTEAFF.

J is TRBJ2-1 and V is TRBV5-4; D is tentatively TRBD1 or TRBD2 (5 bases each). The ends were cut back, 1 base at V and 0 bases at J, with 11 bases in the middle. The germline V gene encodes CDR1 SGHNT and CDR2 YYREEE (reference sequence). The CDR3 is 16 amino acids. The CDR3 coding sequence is TGTGCCAGCAGCTTGTCAGGGACCTACTCCTACAATGAGCAGTTCTTC. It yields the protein CASSLSGTYSYNEQFF.

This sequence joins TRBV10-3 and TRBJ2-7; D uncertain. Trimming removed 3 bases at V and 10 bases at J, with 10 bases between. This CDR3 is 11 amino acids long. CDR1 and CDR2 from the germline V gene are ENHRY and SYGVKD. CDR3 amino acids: CAISDSHGQYF. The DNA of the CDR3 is TGTGCCATCAGTGACAGCCACGGTCAGTACTTC.

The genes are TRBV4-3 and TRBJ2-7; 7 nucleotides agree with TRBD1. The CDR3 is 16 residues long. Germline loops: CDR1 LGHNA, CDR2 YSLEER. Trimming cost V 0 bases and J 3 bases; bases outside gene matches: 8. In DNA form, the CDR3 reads TGCGCCAGCAGCCAAGATCACGGGACAGTTTTCTACGAGCAGTACTTC. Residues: CASSQDHGTVFYEQYF.

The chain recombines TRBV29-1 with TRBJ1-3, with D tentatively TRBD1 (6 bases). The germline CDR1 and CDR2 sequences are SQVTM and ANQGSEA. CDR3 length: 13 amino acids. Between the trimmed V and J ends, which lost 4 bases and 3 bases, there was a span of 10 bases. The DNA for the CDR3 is TGCAGCGTTGGGGGGGCGGTTGGAAACACCATATATTTT. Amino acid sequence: CSVGGAVGNTIYF.

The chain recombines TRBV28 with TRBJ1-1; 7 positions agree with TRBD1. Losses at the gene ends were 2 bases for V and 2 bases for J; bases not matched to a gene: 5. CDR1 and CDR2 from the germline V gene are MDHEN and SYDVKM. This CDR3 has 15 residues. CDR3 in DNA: TGTGCCAGCAGTTTAAGGCACAGGGGCAACACTGAAGCTTTCTTT. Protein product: CASSLRHRGNTEAFF.